The rows below give T cell receptor beta chains drawn from one sample of a study of shared clonotypes between healthy human individuals. Assay used: immunoSEQ multiplex PCR; TCRdb lists only in-frame clones, some missing. This table holds 2 million to 3 million clones, over 85% found once. The specimen was naive CD4+ T cells from PBMCs. The receptors shown here come from a man between 18 and 35 years old in good health. Some clones in this sample may be carry-over from other donors' samples. The CDR3 runs from the conserved cysteine through the conserved F or W. D genes are given only for firm matches.

V gene: TRBV7-2; D gene: TRBD2; J gene: TRBJ2-1; CDR3 DNA: TGTGCCAGCAGCCCTCCGGGACTAGCGGTATCTCAGCAGTTCTTC; CDR3 protein: CASSPPGLAVSQQFF
V gene: TRBV2; D gene: TRBD1; J gene: TRBJ2-7; CDR3 DNA: TGTGCCAGCAGTGCCGGAACAGGGGCCGAGCAGTACTTC; CDR3 protein: CASSAGTGAEQYF
V gene: TRBV27; D gene: -; J gene: TRBJ2-3; CDR3 DNA: TGTGCCAGCAGTTCCCCCGGGACCCAGTATTTT; CDR3 protein: CASSSPGTQYF
V gene: TRBV11-2; D gene: -; J gene: TRBJ2-5; CDR3 DNA: TGTGCCAGCAGCTTAGTGGGAGAGACCCAGTACTTC; CDR3 protein: CASSLVGETQYF
V gene: TRBV7-2; D gene: -; J gene: TRBJ1-5; CDR3 DNA: TGTGCCAGCAGCTTGGGGCCAGATCAGCCCCAGCATTTT; CDR3 protein: CASSLGPDQPQHF
V gene: TRBV4-3; D gene: TRBD2; J gene: TRBJ2-3; CDR3 DNA: TGCGCCAGCAGCCAAGTCAAAAGCGGGAGGGCCGGGGATACGCAGTATTTT; CDR3 protein: CASSQVKSGRAGDTQYF
V gene: TRBV6-1; D gene: -; J gene: TRBJ2-7; CDR3 DNA: TGTGCCAGCAGTGAACTGGGCGCCCTCTCCTACGAGCAGTACTTC; CDR3 protein: CASSELGALSYEQYF
V gene: TRBV15; D gene: TRBD1; J gene: TRBJ1-6; CDR3 DNA: TGTGCCACCAGCTTCACGCGACAGGGTCTCTCACCCCTCCACTTT; CDR3 protein: CATSFTRQGLSPLHF
V gene: TRBV21-1; D gene: -; J gene: TRBJ2-7; CDR3 DNA: TGTGCCAGCAGCAAAGCCTCGGGTACAGGAGAGCAGTACTTC; CDR3 protein: CASSKASGTGEQYF
V gene: TRBV18; D gene: -; J gene: TRBJ2-7; CDR3 DNA: TGTGCCAGCTCCCAGACCACCTCTTCGGGAGACGAGCAGTACTTC; CDR3 protein: CASSQTTSSGDEQYF
V gene: TRBV9; D gene: TRBD1; J gene: TRBJ2-3; CDR3 DNA: TGTGCCAGCAGCGTGGGACAGGGGGCAAATACGCAGTATTTT; CDR3 protein: CASSVGQGANTQYF
V gene: TRBV18; D gene: -; J gene: TRBJ2-1; CDR3 DNA: TGTGCCAGCTCCGAAGACTTGGTCCATGAGCAGTTCTTC; CDR3 protein: CASSEDLVHEQFF
V gene: TRBV9; D gene: TRBD1; J gene: TRBJ1-6; CDR3 DNA: TGTGCCAGCAGCGGCCAGGGGGGCCACTCTCGGTCACCCCTCCACTTT; CDR3 protein: CASSGQGGHSRSPLHF
V gene: TRBV19; D gene: TRBD1; J gene: TRBJ1-5; CDR3 DNA: TGTGCCAGTAGTATTGCGACAGGGGGCTTTTATCAGCCCCAGCATTTT; CDR3 protein: CASSIATGGFYQPQHF
V gene: TRBV28; D gene: TRBD2; J gene: TRBJ2-7; CDR3 DNA: TGTGCCAGCAGCTTCGTCGGGACTAGCTCCTACGAGCAGTACTTC; CDR3 protein: CASSFVGTSSYEQYF
V gene: TRBV28; D gene: TRBD1; J gene: TRBJ1-2; CDR3 DNA: TGTGCCAGCAGACCCGGGACAGGTGCCTACACCTTC; CDR3 protein: CASRPGTGAYTF
V gene: TRBV4-2; D gene: -; J gene: TRBJ1-4; CDR3 DNA: TGTGCCAGCAGCCAAGCCCCAACCCCTGGTGAAAAACTGTTTTTT; CDR3 protein: CASSQAPTPGEKLFF
V gene: TRBV5-1; D gene: TRBD1; J gene: TRBJ1-2; CDR3 DNA: TGCGCCAGCAGCCAGACAGGGGGCGCCGGAACAAATGGCTACACCTTC; CDR3 protein: CASSQTGGAGTNGYTF
V gene: TRBV5-1; D gene: -; J gene: TRBJ1-1; CDR3 DNA: TGCGCCAGCAGCCTACAGGGCCACACTGAAGCTTTCTTT; CDR3 protein: CASSLQGHTEAFF
V gene: TRBV6-1; D gene: -; J gene: TRBJ2-3; CDR3 DNA: TGTGCCAGCAGCGCCCGGCAGGGCCGCACAGATACGCAGTATTTT; CDR3 protein: CASSARQGRTDTQYF
V gene: TRBV28; D gene: -; J gene: TRBJ2-7; CDR3 DNA: TGTGCCAGCAGTCCAACGAAGCGGAGCTCCTACGAGCAGTACTTC; CDR3 protein: CASSPTKRSSYEQYF
V gene: TRBV9; D gene: -; J gene: TRBJ2-7; CDR3 DNA: TGTGCCAGCAGCCCTACGGGGCAGTCCTACGGCGAGCAGTACTTC; CDR3 protein: CASSPTGQSYGEQYF
V gene: TRBV5-6; D gene: TRBD1; J gene: TRBJ1-1; CDR3 DNA: TGTGCCAGCAGCTTGCCGGGACAGATGAACACTGAAGCTTTCTTT; CDR3 protein: CASSLPGQMNTEAFF
V gene: TRBV7-3; D gene: -; J gene: TRBJ2-5; CDR3 DNA: TGTGCCAGCAGCGCCCAATGGGGAGAGACCCAGTACTTC; CDR3 protein: CASSAQWGETQYF
V gene: TRBV6-5; D gene: -; J gene: TRBJ2-7; CDR3 DNA: TGTGCCAGCAGTTACTCGATAGGGTCGACCTACGAGCAGTACTTC; CDR3 protein: CASSYSIGSTYEQYF
V gene: TRBV10-2; D gene: -; J gene: TRBJ2-2; CDR3 DNA: TGCGCCAGCAGTGAGGTGACTAGACGGTTCGGGGAGCTGTTTTTT; CDR3 protein: CASSEVTRRFGELFF
V gene: TRBV7-9; D gene: -; J gene: TRBJ2-1; CDR3 DNA: TGTGCCAGCATTTCGGGAACTACACCCACCAATGAGCAGTTCTTC; CDR3 protein: CASISGTTPTNEQFF
V gene: TRBV29-1; D gene: TRBD1; J gene: TRBJ1-1; CDR3 DNA: TGCAGCGTTGAGGGCGGGACAGGGACTCGAGGTGAAGCTTTCTTT; CDR3 protein: CSVEGGTGTRGEAFF
V gene: TRBV28; D gene: TRBD2; J gene: TRBJ2-7; CDR3 DNA: TGTGCCAGCTCTAGGGATCTAGCGGTAGTTGAGCAGTACTTC; CDR3 protein: CASSRDLAVVEQYF
V gene: TRBV7-2; D gene: -; J gene: TRBJ2-3; CDR3 DNA: TGTGCCAGCAGCTTCGTTGCAGATACGCAGTATTTT; CDR3 protein: CASSFVADTQYF
V gene: TRBV4-3; D gene: TRBD2; J gene: TRBJ2-7; CDR3 DNA: TGCGCCAGCAGCCAAGGGATCGCGGGAGGGCGATACTACGAGCAGTACTTC; CDR3 protein: CASSQGIAGGRYYEQYF
V gene: TRBV29-1; D gene: TRBD2; J gene: TRBJ2-4; CDR3 DNA: TGCAGCGTTGGACTGACTAGCGGGAGGGACAACATTCAGTACTTC; CDR3 protein: CSVGLTSGRDNIQYF
V gene: TRBV18; D gene: -; J gene: TRBJ2-5; CDR3 DNA: TGTGCCAGCTCTCGGGACCAGGACGGGGAGACCCAGTACTTC; CDR3 protein: CASSRDQDGETQYF
V gene: TRBV7-8; D gene: TRBD2; J gene: TRBJ2-7; CDR3 DNA: TGTGCCAGCTGTGAACGGGAGGGAGTCTACGAGCAGTACTTC; CDR3 protein: CASCEREGVYEQYF
V gene: TRBV19; D gene: -; J gene: TRBJ1-2; CDR3 DNA: TGTGCCAGTAGTCTCAGAGGGACACCGGGCGGCGGCTACACCTTC; CDR3 protein: CASSLRGTPGGGYTF
V gene: TRBV7-9; D gene: -; J gene: TRBJ1-6; CDR3 DNA: TGTGCCAGCAGCTTGACAGCTAATAATTCACCCCTCCACTTT; CDR3 protein: CASSLTANNSPLHF
V gene: TRBV6-5; D gene: -; J gene: TRBJ1-2; CDR3 DNA: TGTGCCAGCAGTTACTCGACCCTTTTCCTCTATGGCTACACCTTC; CDR3 protein: CASSYSTLFLYGYTF
V gene: TRBV9; D gene: -; J gene: TRBJ2-1; CDR3 DNA: TGTGCCAGCAGCGTAGGAGGGGTCAGCTCCTACAATGAGCAGTTCTTC; CDR3 protein: CASSVGGVSSYNEQFF
V gene: TRBV18; D gene: -; J gene: TRBJ2-3; CDR3 DNA: TGTGCCAGCTCACCCCTAGACAGCACAGATACGCAGTATTTT; CDR3 protein: CASSPLDSTDTQYF
V gene: TRBV11-3; D gene: TRBD2; J gene: TRBJ2-7; CDR3 DNA: TGTGCCAGCAGCGCGAGCGGGAGTTCGCCCCTCCGGGAGCAGTACTTC; CDR3 protein: CASSASGSSPLREQYF
V gene: TRBV6-1; D gene: -; J gene: TRBJ2-7; CDR3 DNA: TGTGCCAGCAGTGAATCCAGCTTGTCCTACGAGCAGTACTTC; CDR3 protein: CASSESSLSYEQYF
V gene: TRBV28; D gene: -; J gene: TRBJ2-3; CDR3 DNA: TGTGCCAGCAGTTCCCCGCTCGGGCCCCTCAGCACAGATACGCAGTATTTT; CDR3 protein: CASSSPLGPLSTDTQYF
V gene: TRBV11-2; D gene: -; J gene: TRBJ2-2; CDR3 DNA: TGTGCCAGCAGCTTACTACTAGCTGCCGGGGAGCTGTTTTTT; CDR3 protein: CASSLLLAAGELFF
V gene: TRBV4-1; D gene: TRBD2; J gene: TRBJ2-7; CDR3 DNA: TGCGCCAGCAGCCGGTTTCCCGGGACTAGCGGGATAACCTACGAGCAGTACTTC; CDR3 protein: CASSRFPGTSGITYEQYF